The 30 T cell receptor beta chains below all came from one sample that was sequenced in a study of blood T cell repertoires in COVID-19 (dated by TCRdb to 2018 to 2020). Libraries were prepared through the immunoSEQ multiplex PCR assay. As stored in TCRdb, this immuneACCESS dataset retains in-frame rearrangements with V and J assigned. A fraction of the clones does not appear; measured against another copy, unresolved V genes explain less than half of the discrepancy, and the remainder lacks a known reason. In all, the sample holds about 350,000 clones, and about nine tenths of those were seen once. Roughly 3.9% of the sample rests with the top ten. The sample was peripheral blood. The receptors here all came from a woman in her fifties or sixties with COVID-19, enrolled during active disease.

V gene TRBV4-2 combines with J gene TRBJ2-2; no definite D call. The V gene's germline CDR1 is LGHNA and CDR2 YNFKEQ. The V end was cut by 2 bases, the J end by 5 bases, with 3 bases between. The length of the CDR3 is 12 residues. The CDR3 bases are TGTGCCAGCAGCCAACTGACCGGGGAGCTGTTTTTT. It encodes CASSQLTGELFF.

J is TRBJ1-1 and V is TRBV4-1, with D possibly matching TRBD1 (5 bases). The CDR3 is made up of 15 amino acids. The germline V gene encodes CDR1 MGHRA and CDR2 YSYEKL. V lost 1 base to trimming and J lost 0 bases, with 9 bases between them. The chain's CDR3 is CASSQGGVLNTEAFF. The CDR3 DNA reads as TGCGCCAGCAGCCAAGGGGGCGTTCTGAACACTGAAGCTTTCTTT.

V is TRBV5-6 and J is TRBJ2-5, with TRBD2 identical over 13 bases. Trimming removed 4 bases from V and 2 bases from J; junction bases left unmatched: 5. Germline-derived CDR1 and CDR2 are SGHDT and YYEEEE. This CDR3 contains 16 residues. The CDR3: CASSPGLAGVQETQYF. Here the CDR3 DNA reads TGTGCCAGCAGCCCCGGACTAGCGGGGGTGCAAGAGACCCAGTACTTC. The full variable domain, rest sourced from reference TRBV5-6 and TRBJ2-5, is DAGVTQSPTHLIKTRGQQVTLRCSPKSGHDTVSWYQQALGQGPQFIFQYYEEEERQRGNFPDRFSGHQFPNYSSELNVNALLLGDSALYLCASSPGLAGVQETQYFGPGTRLLVL.

The chain recombines TRBV6-5 with TRBJ1-2; possible D gene TRBD1, 5 bases. V was trimmed by 8 bases and J by 6 bases, leaving 22 bases between them. The CDR3 is 15 amino acids. Germline lookup yields CDR1 MNHEY and CDR2 SVGAGI. The CDR3 sequence: CASSRSGRGMDGYTF. DNA of the CDR3: TGTGCCAGCTCAAGGTCGGGGAGGGGAATGGATGGCTACACCTTC.

The chain joins TRBV11-2 to TRBJ2-7, with 7 bases matching TRBD1. V gave up 6 bases and J gave up 6 bases; unmatched junction bases: 2. The germline CDR1 and CDR2 sequences are SGHAT and FQNNGV. This CDR3 spans 11 amino acids. For the CDR3, the DNA is TGTGCCAGCAGGGGGACAGCCGAGCAGTACTTC. Translated, it gives CASRGTAEQYF. Supplemented by reference TRBV11-2 and TRBJ2-7, the full variable domain reads EAGVAQSPRYKIIEKRQSVAFWCNPISGHATLYWYQQILGQGPKLLIQFQNNGVVDDSQLPKDRFSAERLKGVDSTLKIQPAKLEDSAVYLCASRGTAEQYFGPGTRLTVT.

This chain links TRBV5-1 with TRBJ1-1; 7 nucleotides line up with TRBD1. This CDR3 is 15 amino acids long. Germline CDR1 is SGHRS and CDR2 is YFSETQ. Unmatched junction bases numbered 10, after V lost 5 bases and J lost 3 bases. The CDR3 coding sequence is TGCGCCAGCAGTCAAAATCCTCAGGGGGACACTGAAGCTTTCTTT. Translating gives CASSQNPQGDTEAFF. The variable domain in full, with the rest retrieved from reference TRBV5-1 and TRBJ1-1, is KAGVTQTPRYLIKTRGQQVTLSCSPISGHRSVSWYQQTPGQGLQFLFEYFSETQRNKGNFPGRFSGRQFSNSRSEMNVSTLELGDSALYLCASSQNPQGDTEAFFGQGTRLTVV.

The chain has TRBV18 and TRBJ1-2; 8 bases agree with TRBD1. Germline V lookup: CDR1 KGHSH, CDR2 LQKENI. J was trimmed by 6 bases and V by 4 bases; bases with no gene match: 4. The CDR3 extends over 13 amino acids. CDR3: CASSLLTGDGYTF. In DNA, the CDR3 is TGTGCCAGCTCACTACTGACAGGGGATGGCTACACCTTC.

This chain links TRBV6-2 or TRBV6-3 with TRBJ2-7; 11 nucleotides agree with TRBD2. The V gene's germline CDR1 is MNHEY and CDR2 SVGEGT. The J segment lost 2 bases and the V segment lost 6 bases, leaving 9 bases of the junction unmatched. This CDR3 spans 16 amino acids. The CDR3 bases are TGTGCCAGCAGCGATCCTAGACTAGCGGGGACCTACGAGCAGTACTTC. Amino acid sequence: CASSDPRLAGTYEQYF.

The CDR3 DNA follows: TGTGCCAGCAGTGGGGCAGGGGGCGGGGAAAAACTGTTTTTT. Translating it yields CASSGAGGGEKLFF. The rearrangement uses TRBV27 and TRBJ1-4, with 8 bases identical to TRBD1. The CDR3 is made up of 14 amino acids. Losses at the gene ends were 5 bases for V and 8 bases for J; bases not matched to a gene: 7. Germline assignment: CDR1 MNHEY and CDR2 SMNVEV (reference sequence).

This clone was picked up one time. The V gene is TRBV5-1, the J gene TRBJ2-5; the match to TRBD2 covers 10 bases. The CDR3 covers 16 residues. Germline CDR1 is SGHRS and CDR2 is YFSETQ. The ends lost 2 bases at V and 3 bases at J; junction bases unmatched: 7. This CDR3 is CASSLLAGGREETQYF. CDR3 bases: TGCGCCAGCAGCTTATTAGCGGGGGGTCGTGAAGAGACCCAGTACTTC.

A single count supports this clone. The rearrangement links TRBV12-3 or TRBV12-4 to TRBJ1-1; D is uncertain. This CDR3 contains 13 residues. Trimming took 7 bases from V and 4 from J, leaving 13 bases between them. Here the CDR3 reads CASTFVPGTEAFF. CDR3 in DNA: TGTGCCAGCACCTTTGTCCCGGGCACTGAAGCTTTCTTT.

The rearrangement uses TRBV5-5 and TRBJ2-3; 7 positions match TRBD2. Germline values: CDR1 SGHKS, CDR2 YYEKEE (reference sequence). Trimming cost V 3 bases and J 4 bases; bases outside gene matches: 8. The CDR3 is 15 residues long. CDR3 DNA sequence: TGTGCCAGCAGCTCCCGGGCGGGGGTGGCAGATACGCAGTATTTT. Translating gives CASSSRAGVADTQYF.

This clone was recorded only once. The rearrangement uses TRBV6-6 and TRBJ1-4; no reliable D call. V lost 3 bases and J 0 bases, leaving 8 bases between the germline ends. CDR1 and CDR2 (germline): MNHNY, SVGAGI (reference sequence). CDR3 size: 15 residues. CDR3 sequence (DNA): TGTGCCAGCAGTTATTCCGGAGCAACTAATGAAAAACTGTTTTTT. Translating it yields CASSYSGATNEKLFF.

V gene TRBV18 combines with J gene TRBJ2-5; 8 bases match TRBD2. V shed 4 bases and J 7 bases; nucleotides not matched to a gene: 11. The CDR3 is 15 amino acids. Germline V lookup: CDR1 KGHSH, CDR2 LQKENI. Here the CDR3 reads CASSLVAGSGGTQYF. The DNA of the CDR3 is TGTGCCAGCTCACTTGTAGCGGGGTCCGGGGGGACCCAGTACTTC. The variable domain in full, with the rest retrieved from reference TRBV18 and TRBJ2-5, is NAGVMQNPRHLVRRRGQEARLRCSPMKGHSHVYWYRQLPEEGLKFMVYLQKENIIDESGMPKERFSAEFPKEGPSILRIQQVVRGDSAAYFCASSLVAGSGGTQYFGPGTRLLVL.

The chain combines TRBV11-2 with TRBJ2-3; maybe TRBD1 (5 bases). This CDR3 is built from 14 residues. The germline V gene has CDR1 SGHAT and CDR2 FQNNGV. The V gene lost 3 bases and the J gene lost 2 bases, with 9 bases spanning the gap. CDR3 amino acids: CASSFDRATDTQYF. CDR3 bases: TGTGCCAGCAGCTTCGACAGAGCCACAGATACGCAGTATTTT.

V gene TRBV5-6 combines with J gene TRBJ1-3; 8 bases fit TRBD1. Germline V lookup: CDR1 SGHDT, CDR2 YYEEEE. This CDR3 has 17 residues. Trimming cost V 2 bases and J 0 bases; bases outside gene matches: 7. CDR3: CASSLLTGASSGNTIYF. CDR3 bases: TGTGCCAGCAGCTTACTGACAGGGGCCAGCTCTGGAAACACCATATATTTT.

The chain employs TRBV19 and TRBJ2-1; D is uncertain. The ends were cut back, 6 bases at V and 10 bases at J, with 13 bases in the middle. The germline gives CDR1 LNHDA, CDR2 SQIVND (reference sequence). The CDR3 consists of 12 residues. DNA of the CDR3: TGTGCCAGTAGCAAGACTGCGCGGGAGCAGTTCTTC. This codes for CASSKTAREQFF.

The CDR3 protein is CASSPQLQINYGYTF. DNA of the CDR3: TGTGCCAGCAGCCCCCAGTTGCAGATTAACTATGGCTACACCTTC. The rearrangement links TRBV9 to TRBJ1-2; no definite D call. V was trimmed by 4 bases and J by 1 base, leaving 14 bases between them. The CDR3 spans 15 residues. Germline V CDR1 and CDR2: SGDLS, YYNGEE.

The chain joins TRBV27 to TRBJ1-1; D is possibly TRBD1 (5 bases). V gave up 2 bases and J gave up 1 base, with 8 bases separating them. Germline V gives CDR1 MNHEY, CDR2 SMNVEV (reference sequence). CDR3 length: 14 residues. CDR3 sequence reads: CASSLGAANTEAFF. CDR3 nucleotide sequence: TGTGCCAGCAGTTTAGGGGCGGCGAACACTGAAGCTTTCTTT.

This rearrangement joins TRBV18 to TRBJ2-7; TRBD1 might be the D (5 bases). This CDR3 spans 16 amino acids. Trimming removed 2 bases at V and 2 bases at J, with 16 bases between. Germline loops: CDR1 KGHSH, CDR2 LQKENI. The CDR3 spells CASSPSRVRVTYEQYF. Here the CDR3 DNA reads TGTGCCAGCTCACCAAGTCGAGTCAGGGTAACCTACGAGCAGTACTTC.

About this clone itself: Other DNA sequences in the same sample also yield this CDR3. This chain uses TRBV6-5 with TRBJ1-2; 8 bases match TRBD1. From germline, CDR1 is MNHEY and CDR2 SVGAGI. This CDR3 has 13 residues. V dropped 5 bases and J dropped 4; count of bases not matched to a gene: 3. DNA of the CDR3: TGTGCCAGCAGTCCCGACAGGGGCTATGGCTACACCTTC. Its translation: CASSPDRGYGYTF.

DNA of the CDR3: TGTGCCAGCATGCACGACAGGGGCTATGGCTACACCTTC. Amino acid sequence: CASMHDRGYGYTF. The chain couples TRBV28 to TRBJ1-2; TRBD1 aligns across 8 bases. Germline V gene data show CDR1 as MDHEN and CDR2 as SYDVKM. The CDR3 is 13 residues long. Trimming at V came to 7 bases and at J to 4 bases, leaving 5 bases not matched to a gene.

The chain links TRBV18 to TRBJ1-1; TRBD1 aligns across 7 bases. V trimming: 5 bases; J trimming: 6 bases; junction bases outside the gene matches: 6. Germline CDR1 reads KGHSH; CDR2 reads LQKENI. The CDR3 runs 13 residues. The CDR3: CASSSDRKAEAFF. Written as DNA, the CDR3 is TGTGCCAGCTCATCGGACAGGAAGGCTGAAGCTTTCTTT.

V usage is TRBV5-1 and J usage is TRBJ2-3; D possibly corresponds to TRBD1 (6 bases). The CDR3 length is 17 residues. From germline, CDR1 is SGHRS and CDR2 YFSETQ. Trimming shortened V by 4 bases and J by 0 bases, and 18 bases separated the two germline ends. The CDR3 DNA reads as TGCGCCAGCAGCCGACGAGGGGGTGAGTCTAGCACAGATACGCAGTATTTT. Translated, it gives CASSRRGGESSTDTQYF.

V gene TRBV3-1 (or the pseudogene TRBV3-2) combines with J gene TRBJ1-2; possibly TRBD1 for D (5 bases). The germline CDR1 and CDR2 sequences are LGHDT and YNNKEL (reference sequence). CDR3 length equals 16 residues. V lost 2 bases and J lost 3, with 16 bases in between. The CDR3 DNA follows: TGTGCCAGCAGCCAACGTGGGGGGTCGGGGGACTATGGCTACACCTTC. Translating gives CASSQRGGSGDYGYTF.

The rearrangement uses TRBV5-1 and TRBJ2-1, with 7 bases lining up with TRBD1. The germline V gene encodes CDR1 SGHRS and CDR2 YFSETQ. The CDR3 contains 16 residues. J gave up 0 bases and V 0 bases, and 3 bases lay outside the gene matches. This CDR3 is CASSLEGQNSYNEQFF. The CDR3 region has the DNA TGCGCCAGCAGCTTGGAGGGACAGAACTCCTACAATGAGCAGTTCTTC.

The chain links TRBV3-1 (or the pseudogene TRBV3-2) to TRBJ2-1; no clear D. Trimming cost V 5 bases and J 4 bases, with 15 bases left between them. CDR3 length: 15 amino acids. The germline CDR1 and CDR2 sequences are LGHDT and YNNKEL (reference sequence). For the CDR3, the DNA is TGTGCCAGCAGCAGTACTATATACCCTTACAATGAGCAGTTCTTC. Its translation is CASSSTIYPYNEQFF.

This chain joins TRBV6-5 and TRBJ2-2; TRBD1 aligns across 10 bases. V gave up 6 bases and J gave up 7 bases; unmatched junction bases: 8. From germline, CDR1 is MNHEY and CDR2 SVGAGI. CDR3 length: 15 residues. The CDR3: CASRPDRGQGGELFF. CDR3 DNA sequence: TGTGCCAGCAGACCCGACAGGGGGCAGGGCGGGGAGCTGTTTTTT.

The rearrangement joins TRBV2 to TRBJ2-7; D not certain. The CDR3 is 13 residues long. Germline V CDR1 and CDR2: SNHLY, FYNNEI. V lost 7 bases and J lost 3, with 13 bases in between. The chain's CDR3 is CASISGGYYEQYF. CDR3 sequence (DNA): TGTGCCAGCATAAGTGGCGGTTACTACGAGCAGTACTTC.

In this sample, this clone turned up once. The genes are TRBV18 and TRBJ1-5, with a tentative D call TRBD1 (5 bases). The CDR3 spans 16 residues. Germline CDR1 reads KGHSH; CDR2 reads LQKENI. Trimming removed 0 bases at V and 0 bases at J, with 9 bases between. The CDR3 region is CASSPPGRGSNQPQHF. The CDR3 bases are TGTGCCAGCTCACCACCGGGGAGGGGTAGCAATCAGCCCCAGCATTTT.